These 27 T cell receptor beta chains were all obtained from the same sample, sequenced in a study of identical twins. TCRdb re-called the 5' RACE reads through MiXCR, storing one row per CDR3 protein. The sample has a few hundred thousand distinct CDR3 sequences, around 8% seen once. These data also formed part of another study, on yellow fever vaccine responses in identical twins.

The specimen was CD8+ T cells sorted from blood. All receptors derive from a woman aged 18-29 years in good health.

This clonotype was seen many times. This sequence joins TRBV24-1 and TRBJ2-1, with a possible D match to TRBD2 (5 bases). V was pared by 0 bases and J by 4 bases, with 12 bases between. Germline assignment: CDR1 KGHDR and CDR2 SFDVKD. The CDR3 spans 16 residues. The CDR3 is CATSDLAGGGYNEQFF. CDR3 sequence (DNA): TGTGCCACCAGTGATTTGGCGGGTGGAGGTTACAATGAGCAGTTCTTC.

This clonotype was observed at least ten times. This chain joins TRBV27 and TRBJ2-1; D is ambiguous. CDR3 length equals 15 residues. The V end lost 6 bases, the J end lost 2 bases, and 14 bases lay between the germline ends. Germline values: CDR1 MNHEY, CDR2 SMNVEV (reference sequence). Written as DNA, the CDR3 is TGTGCCAGCAGCGGACCAGGTCACCCCTACAATGAGCAGTTCTTC. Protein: CASSGPGHPYNEQFF.

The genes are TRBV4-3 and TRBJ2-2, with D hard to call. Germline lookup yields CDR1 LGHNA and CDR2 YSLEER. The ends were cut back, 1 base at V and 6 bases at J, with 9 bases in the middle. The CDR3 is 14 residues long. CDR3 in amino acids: CASSQGTAPGELFF. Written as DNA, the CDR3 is TGCGCCAGCAGCCAAGGAACCGCCCCCGGGGAGCTGTTTTTT.

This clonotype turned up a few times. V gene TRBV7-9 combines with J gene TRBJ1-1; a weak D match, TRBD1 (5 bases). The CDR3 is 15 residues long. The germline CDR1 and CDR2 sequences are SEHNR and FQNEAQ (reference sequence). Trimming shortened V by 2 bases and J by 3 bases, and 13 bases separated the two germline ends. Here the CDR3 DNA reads TGTGCCAGCAGCTTATCGTTGGGGGAGGACACTGAAGCTTTCTTT. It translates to CASSLSLGEDTEAFF.

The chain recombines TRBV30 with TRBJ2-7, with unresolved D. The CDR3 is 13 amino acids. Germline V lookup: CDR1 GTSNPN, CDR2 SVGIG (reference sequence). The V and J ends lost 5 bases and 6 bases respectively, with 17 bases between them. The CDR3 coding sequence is TGTGCCTGGCAGTCGGCAGGATCCACCGAGCAGTACTTC. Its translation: CAWQSAGSTEQYF.

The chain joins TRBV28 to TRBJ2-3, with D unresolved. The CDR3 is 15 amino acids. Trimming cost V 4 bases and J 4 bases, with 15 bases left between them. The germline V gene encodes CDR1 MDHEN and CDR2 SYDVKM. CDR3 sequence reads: CASSSIGPIPDTQYF. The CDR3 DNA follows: TGTGCCAGCAGTTCTATAGGACCGATACCAGATACGCAGTATTTT.

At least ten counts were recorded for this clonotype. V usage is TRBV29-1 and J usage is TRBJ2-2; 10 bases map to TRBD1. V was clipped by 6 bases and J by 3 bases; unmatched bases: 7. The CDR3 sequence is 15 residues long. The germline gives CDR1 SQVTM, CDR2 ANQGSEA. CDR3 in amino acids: CSVRSGTGDTGELFF. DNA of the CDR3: TGCAGCGTCCGATCCGGGACAGGGGACACCGGGGAGCTGTTTTTT.

The CDR3 loop is CASSLVGSAEQYF. The CDR3, as DNA: TGTGCCAGCAGCTTAGTAGGATCAGCCGAGCAGTACTTC. V and J are TRBV7-8 and TRBJ2-7; D unclear. Looked up from germline, CDR1 is SGHVS and CDR2 is FQNEAQ. The V gene lost 1 base and the J gene lost 6 bases, with 10 bases spanning the gap. This CDR3 has 13 residues. The full variable domain, with the rest looked up from reference TRBV7-8 and TRBJ2-7, is GAGVSQSPRYKVAKRGQDVALRCDPISGHVSLFWYQQALGQGPEFLTYFQNEAQLDKSGLPSDRFFAERPEGSVSTLKIQRTQQEDSAVYLCASSLVGSAEQYFGPGTRLTVT.

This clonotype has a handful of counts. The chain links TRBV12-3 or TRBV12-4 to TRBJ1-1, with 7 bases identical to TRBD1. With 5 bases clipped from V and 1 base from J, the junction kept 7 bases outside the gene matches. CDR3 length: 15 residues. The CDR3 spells CASSRATGPNTEAFF. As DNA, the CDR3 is TGTGCCAGCAGTCGAGCGACAGGGCCGAACACTGAAGCTTTCTTT.

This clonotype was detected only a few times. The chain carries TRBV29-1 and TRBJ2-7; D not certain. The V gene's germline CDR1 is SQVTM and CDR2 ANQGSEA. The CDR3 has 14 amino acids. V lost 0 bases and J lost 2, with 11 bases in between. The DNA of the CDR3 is TGCAGCGTTGAAGATCGGGCAGTCCCCTACGAGCAGTACTTC. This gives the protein CSVEDRAVPYEQYF.

CDR3 sequence: CASSLWSPSGTTGELFF. In DNA, the CDR3 is TGTGCCAGCAGCTTATGGAGTCCTAGCGGGACAACCGGGGAGCTGTTTTTT. This sequence joins TRBV11-2 and TRBJ2-2, with TRBD2 identical over 9 bases. CDR1 SGHAT and CDR2 FQNNGV come from the germline V gene. V was pared by 2 bases and J by 5 bases, with 9 bases of the junction left unmatched. The CDR3 spans 17 residues.

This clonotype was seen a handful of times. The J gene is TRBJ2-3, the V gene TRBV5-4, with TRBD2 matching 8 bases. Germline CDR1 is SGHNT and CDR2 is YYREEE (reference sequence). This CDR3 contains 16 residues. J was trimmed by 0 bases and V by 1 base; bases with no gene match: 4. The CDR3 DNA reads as TGTGCCAGCAGCTTGAAGCGGGAGAGGAGCACAGATACGCAGTATTTT. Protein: CASSLKRERSTDTQYF.

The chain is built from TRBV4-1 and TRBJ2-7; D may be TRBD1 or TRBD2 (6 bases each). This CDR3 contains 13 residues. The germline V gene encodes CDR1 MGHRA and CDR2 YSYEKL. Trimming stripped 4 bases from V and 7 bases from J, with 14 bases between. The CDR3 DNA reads TGCGCCAGCAGCCCAGTAGGGGGGCGGGAGCAGTACTTC. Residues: CASSPVGGREQYF.

The CDR3 nucleotides read TGCGCCAGCAGCCAGGGACTAGCGGGGGGGCCTAACAATGAGCAGTTCTTC. Protein: CASSQGLAGGPNNEQFF. The genes are TRBV4-1 and TRBJ2-1; 16 bases map to TRBD2. With 3 bases clipped from V and 5 bases from J, the junction kept 4 bases outside the gene matches. This CDR3 has 17 residues. The germline gives CDR1 MGHRA, CDR2 YSYEKL.

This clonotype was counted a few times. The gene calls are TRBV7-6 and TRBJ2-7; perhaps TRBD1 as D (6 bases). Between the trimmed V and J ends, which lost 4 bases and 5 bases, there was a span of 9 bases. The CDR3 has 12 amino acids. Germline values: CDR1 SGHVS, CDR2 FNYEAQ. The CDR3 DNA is TGTGCCAGCAGCTCCAGGGGAGACGAGCAGTACTTC. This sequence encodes CASSSRGDEQYF.

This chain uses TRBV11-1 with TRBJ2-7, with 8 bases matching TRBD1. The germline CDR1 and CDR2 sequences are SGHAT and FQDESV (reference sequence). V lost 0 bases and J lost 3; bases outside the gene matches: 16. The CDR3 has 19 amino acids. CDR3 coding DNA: TGTGCCAGCAGCTTAGCGCTCATAGGCCGGGACAGGAAATACTACGAGCAGTACTTC. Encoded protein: CASSLALIGRDRKYYEQYF. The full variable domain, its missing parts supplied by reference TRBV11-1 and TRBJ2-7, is EAEVAQSPRYKITEKSQAVAFWCDPISGHATLYWYRQILGQGPELLVQFQDESVVDDSQLPKDRFSAERLKGVDSTLKIQPAELGDSAMYLCASSLALIGRDRKYYEQYFGPGTRLTVT.

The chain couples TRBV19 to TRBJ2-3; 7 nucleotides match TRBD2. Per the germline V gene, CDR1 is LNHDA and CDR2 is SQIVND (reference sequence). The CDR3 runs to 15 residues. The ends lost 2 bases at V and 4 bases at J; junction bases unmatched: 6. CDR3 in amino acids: CASSIWTSLPDTQYF. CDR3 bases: TGTGCCAGTAGTATATGGACTAGTCTCCCAGATACGCAGTATTTT.

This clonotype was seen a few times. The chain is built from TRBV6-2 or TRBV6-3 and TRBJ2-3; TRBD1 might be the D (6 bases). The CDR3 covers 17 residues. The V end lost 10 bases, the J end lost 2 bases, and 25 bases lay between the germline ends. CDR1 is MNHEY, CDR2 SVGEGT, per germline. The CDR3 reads CATSHVGAMHLTDTQYF. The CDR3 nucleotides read TGTGCCACCTCACACGTGGGGGCCATGCATCTCACAGATACGCAGTATTTT.

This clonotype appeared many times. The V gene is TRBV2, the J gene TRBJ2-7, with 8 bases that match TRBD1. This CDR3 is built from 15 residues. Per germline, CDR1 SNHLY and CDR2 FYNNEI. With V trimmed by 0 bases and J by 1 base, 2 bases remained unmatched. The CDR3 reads CASSEARTGSYEQYF. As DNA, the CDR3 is TGTGCCAGCAGTGAAGCCCGGACAGGGTCCTACGAGCAGTACTTC.

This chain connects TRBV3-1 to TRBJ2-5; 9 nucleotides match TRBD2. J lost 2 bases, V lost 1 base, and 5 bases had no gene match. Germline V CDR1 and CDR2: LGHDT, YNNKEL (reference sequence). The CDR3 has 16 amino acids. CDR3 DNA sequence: TGTGCCAGCAGCCAAGGGGAGCGGGGGGAACAAGAGACCCAGTACTTC. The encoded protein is CASSQGERGEQETQYF.

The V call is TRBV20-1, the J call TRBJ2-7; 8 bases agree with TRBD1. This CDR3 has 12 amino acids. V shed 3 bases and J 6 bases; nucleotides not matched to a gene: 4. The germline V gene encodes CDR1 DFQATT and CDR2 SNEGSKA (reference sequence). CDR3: CSARTQGAEQYF. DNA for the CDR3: TGCAGTGCTAGGACCCAGGGGGCCGAGCAGTACTTC.

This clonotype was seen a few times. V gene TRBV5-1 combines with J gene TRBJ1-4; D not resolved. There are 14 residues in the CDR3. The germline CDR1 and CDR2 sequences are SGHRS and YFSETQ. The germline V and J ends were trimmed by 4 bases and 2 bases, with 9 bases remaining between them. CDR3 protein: CASSPDGTNEKLFF. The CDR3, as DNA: TGCGCCAGCAGCCCGGACGGGACTAATGAAAAACTGTTTTTT.

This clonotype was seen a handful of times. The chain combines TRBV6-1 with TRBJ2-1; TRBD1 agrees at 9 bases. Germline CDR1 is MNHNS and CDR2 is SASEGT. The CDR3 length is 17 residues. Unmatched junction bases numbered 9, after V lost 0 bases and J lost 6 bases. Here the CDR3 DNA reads TGTGCCAGCAGTGAAGCCCCTGGGGACAGGGCTATCAATGAGCAGTTCTTC. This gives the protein CASSEAPGDRAINEQFF.

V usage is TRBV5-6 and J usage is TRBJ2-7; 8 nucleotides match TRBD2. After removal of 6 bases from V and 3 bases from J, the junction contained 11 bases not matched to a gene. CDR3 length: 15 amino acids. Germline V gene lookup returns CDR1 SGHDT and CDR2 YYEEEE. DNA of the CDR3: TGTGCCAGCACCATATTAGCGGGATTGAGCTACGAGCAGTACTTC. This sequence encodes CASTILAGLSYEQYF.

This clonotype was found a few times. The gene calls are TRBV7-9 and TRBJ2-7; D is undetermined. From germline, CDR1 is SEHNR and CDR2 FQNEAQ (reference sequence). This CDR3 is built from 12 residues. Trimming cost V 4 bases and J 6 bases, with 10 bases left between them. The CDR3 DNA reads TGTGCCAGCAGCTCAGGCAACATCGAGCAGTACTTC. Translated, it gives CASSSGNIEQYF.

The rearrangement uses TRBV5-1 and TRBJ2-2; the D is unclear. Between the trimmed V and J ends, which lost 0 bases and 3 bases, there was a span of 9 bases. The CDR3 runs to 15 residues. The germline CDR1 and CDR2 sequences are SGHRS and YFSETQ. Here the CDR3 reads CASSLGVVDTGELFF. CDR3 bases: TGCGCCAGCAGCTTGGGGGTAGTGGACACCGGGGAGCTGTTTTTT.

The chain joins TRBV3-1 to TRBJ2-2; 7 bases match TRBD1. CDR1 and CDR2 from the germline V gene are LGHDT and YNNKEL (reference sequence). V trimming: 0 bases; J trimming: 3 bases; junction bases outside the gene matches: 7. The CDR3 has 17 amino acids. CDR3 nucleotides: TGTGCCAGCAGCCAAGATCTTAGGACAGGAGACACCGGGGAGCTGTTTTTT. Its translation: CASSQDLRTGDTGELFF. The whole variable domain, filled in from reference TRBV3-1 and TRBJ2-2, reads DTAVSQTPKYLVTQMGNDKSIKCEQNLGHDTMYWYKQDSKKFLKIMFSYNNKELIINETVPNRFSPKSPDKAHLNLHINSLELGDSAVYFCASSQDLRTGDTGELFFGEGSRLTVL.